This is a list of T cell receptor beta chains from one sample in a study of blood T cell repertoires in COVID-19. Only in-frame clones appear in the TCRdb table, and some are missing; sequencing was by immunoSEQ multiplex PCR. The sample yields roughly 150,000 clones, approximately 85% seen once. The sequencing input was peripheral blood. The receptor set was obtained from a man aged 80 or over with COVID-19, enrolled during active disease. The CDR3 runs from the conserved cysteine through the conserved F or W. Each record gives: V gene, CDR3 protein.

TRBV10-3 CATRGGTSNPSYNSPLHF
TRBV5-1 CASSLALNRGGSAFF
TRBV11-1 CASSPQIRDSGTTTF
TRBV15 CATSRGLQETQYF
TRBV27 CASSLSWGAGNTIYF
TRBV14 CASSQVPAYEQYF
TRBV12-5 CASVSWGGLDTQYF
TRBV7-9 CASSFEGRSNQPQHF
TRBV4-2 CASSQEYSSGANVLTF
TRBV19 CASSVDSNYGYTF
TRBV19 CATNLAGGLTFF
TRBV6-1 CASSEGGDIYEQYF
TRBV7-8 CASSFGTAEPLTFF
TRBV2 CASSPRGRGSGANVLTF
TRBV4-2 CASSHGRDRDLNTEAFF
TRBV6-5 CASSLRADTQYF
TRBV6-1 CASSEQDRGTNYGYTF
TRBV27 CASSSGDYLSSSSYEQYF
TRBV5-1 CASSFGAGIDEQFF
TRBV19 CASSSWTGVTDTQYF
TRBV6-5 CASKDRGITDTQYF
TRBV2 CASSGRGREKLFF
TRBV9 CASNRGGNTIYF
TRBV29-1 CSAGTDSTEAFF
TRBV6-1 CASSQTGQGNSPLHF